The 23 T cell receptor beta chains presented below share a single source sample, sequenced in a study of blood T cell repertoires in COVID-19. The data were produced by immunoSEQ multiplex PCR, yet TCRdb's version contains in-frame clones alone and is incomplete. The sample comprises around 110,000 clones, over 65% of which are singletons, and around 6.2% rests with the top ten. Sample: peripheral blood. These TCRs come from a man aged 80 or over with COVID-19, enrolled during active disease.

CDR3 residues: CASSEGPSGSLLETQYF. CDR3 nucleotide sequence: TGTGCCAGCAGTGAAGGGCCTAGCGGGAGCCTCTTAGAGACCCAGTACTTC. The chain carries TRBV6-1 and TRBJ2-5; 10 nucleotides agree with TRBD2. Germline CDR1 MNHNS, CDR2 SASEGT. The CDR3 consists of 17 residues. The trim removed 1 base at V and 4 bases at J, leaving 9 bases unmatched.

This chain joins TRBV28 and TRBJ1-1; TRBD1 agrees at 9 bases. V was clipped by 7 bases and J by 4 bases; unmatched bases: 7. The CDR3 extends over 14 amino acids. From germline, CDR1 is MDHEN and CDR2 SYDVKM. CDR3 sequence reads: CASTTTGGPTEAFF. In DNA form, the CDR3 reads TGTGCCAGCACAACAACAGGGGGCCCCACTGAAGCTTTCTTT.

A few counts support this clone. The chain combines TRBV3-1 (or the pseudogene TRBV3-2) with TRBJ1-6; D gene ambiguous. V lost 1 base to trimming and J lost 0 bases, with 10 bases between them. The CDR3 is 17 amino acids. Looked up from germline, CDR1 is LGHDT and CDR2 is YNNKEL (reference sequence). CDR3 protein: CASSQVLRISYNSPLHF. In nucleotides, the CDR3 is TGTGCCAGCAGCCAAGTACTCCGTATCTCCTATAATTCACCCCTCCACTTT.

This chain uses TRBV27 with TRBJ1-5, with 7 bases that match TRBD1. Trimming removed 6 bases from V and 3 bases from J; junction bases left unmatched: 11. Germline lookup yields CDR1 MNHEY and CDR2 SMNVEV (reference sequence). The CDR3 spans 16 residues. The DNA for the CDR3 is TGTGCCAGCAGCCCAACAGGGGACCGGGCCAATCAGCCCCAGCATTTT. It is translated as CASSPTGDRANQPQHF.

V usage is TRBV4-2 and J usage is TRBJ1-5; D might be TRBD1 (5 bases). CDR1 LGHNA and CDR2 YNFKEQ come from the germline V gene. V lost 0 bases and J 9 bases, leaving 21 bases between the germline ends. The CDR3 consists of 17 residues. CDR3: CASSQDGQGTGDWPQHF. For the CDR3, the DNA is TGTGCCAGCAGCCAAGATGGGCAGGGAACAGGCGATTGGCCCCAGCATTTT.

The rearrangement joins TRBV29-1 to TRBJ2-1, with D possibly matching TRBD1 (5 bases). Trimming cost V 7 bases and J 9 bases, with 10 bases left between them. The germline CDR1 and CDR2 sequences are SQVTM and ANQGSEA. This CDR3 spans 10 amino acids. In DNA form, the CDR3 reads TGCAGCGGCCGGACAACTGAGCAGTTCTTC. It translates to CSGRTTEQFF.

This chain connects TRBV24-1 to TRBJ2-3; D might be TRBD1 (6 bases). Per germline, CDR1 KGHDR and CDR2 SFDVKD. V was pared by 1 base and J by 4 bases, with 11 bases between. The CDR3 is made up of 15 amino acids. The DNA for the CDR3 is TGTGCCACCAGTGATTTTAGGGGGTCGGCAGATACGCAGTATTTT. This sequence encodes CATSDFRGSADTQYF.

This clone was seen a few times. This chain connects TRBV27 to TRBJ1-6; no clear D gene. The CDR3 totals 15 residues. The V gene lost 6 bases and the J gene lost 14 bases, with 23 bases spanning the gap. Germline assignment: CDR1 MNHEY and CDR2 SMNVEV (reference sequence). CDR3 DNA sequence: TGTGCCAGCAGCCCCCTCGAGGGCCTAAGTTGGGCCCTCCACTTT. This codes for CASSPLEGLSWALHF.

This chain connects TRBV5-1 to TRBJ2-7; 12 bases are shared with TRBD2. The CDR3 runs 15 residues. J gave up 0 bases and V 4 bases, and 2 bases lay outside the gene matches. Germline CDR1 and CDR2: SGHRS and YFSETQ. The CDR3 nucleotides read TGCGCCAGCAGCGAGACTAGCGGGAGCTCCTACGAGCAGTACTTC. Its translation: CASSETSGSSYEQYF.

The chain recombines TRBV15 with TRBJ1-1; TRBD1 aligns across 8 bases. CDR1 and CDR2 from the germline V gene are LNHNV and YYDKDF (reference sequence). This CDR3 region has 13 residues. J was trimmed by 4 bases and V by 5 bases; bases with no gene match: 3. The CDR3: CATSQGAGTEAFF. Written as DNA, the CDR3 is TGTGCCACCAGCCAGGGGGCCGGCACTGAAGCTTTCTTT.

CDR3 bases: TGCAGTGTGGGACAGCTAGACGAGCAGTACTTC. It specifies CSVGQLDEQYF. The genes are TRBV29-1 and TRBJ2-7; 7 bases are shared with TRBD1. This CDR3 contains 11 residues. CDR1 and CDR2 (germline): SQVTM, ANQGSEA.

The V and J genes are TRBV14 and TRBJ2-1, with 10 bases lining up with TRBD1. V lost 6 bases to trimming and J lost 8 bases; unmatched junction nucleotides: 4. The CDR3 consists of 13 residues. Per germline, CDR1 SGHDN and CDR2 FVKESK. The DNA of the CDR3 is TGTGCCAGCAGGGGACAGGGGCTACATGAGCAGTTCTTC. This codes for CASRGQGLHEQFF.

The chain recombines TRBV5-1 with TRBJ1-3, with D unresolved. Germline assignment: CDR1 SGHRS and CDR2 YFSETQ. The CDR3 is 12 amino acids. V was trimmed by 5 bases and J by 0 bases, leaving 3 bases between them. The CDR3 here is CASRASGNTIYF. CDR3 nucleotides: TGCGCCAGCAGGGCCTCTGGAAACACCATATATTTT. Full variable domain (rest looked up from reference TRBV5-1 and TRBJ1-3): KAGVTQTPRYLIKTRGQQVTLSCSPISGHRSVSWYQQTPGQGLQFLFEYFSETQRNKGNFPGRFSGRQFSNSRSEMNVSTLELGDSALYLCASRASGNTIYFGEGSWLTVV.

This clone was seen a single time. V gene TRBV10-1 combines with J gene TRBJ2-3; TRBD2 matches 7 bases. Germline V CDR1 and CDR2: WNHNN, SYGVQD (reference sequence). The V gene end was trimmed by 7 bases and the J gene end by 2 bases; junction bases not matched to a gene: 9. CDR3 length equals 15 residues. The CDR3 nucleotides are TGCGCCAGCATCGGCAGGGACTATACCACAGATACGCAGTATTTT. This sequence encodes CASIGRDYTTDTQYF.

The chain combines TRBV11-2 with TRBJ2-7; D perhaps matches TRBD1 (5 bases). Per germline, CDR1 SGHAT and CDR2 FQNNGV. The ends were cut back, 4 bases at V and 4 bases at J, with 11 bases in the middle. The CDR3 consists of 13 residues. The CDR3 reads CASSSGYGYEQYF. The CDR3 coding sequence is TGTGCCAGCAGCTCAGGGTATGGATACGAGCAGTACTTC.

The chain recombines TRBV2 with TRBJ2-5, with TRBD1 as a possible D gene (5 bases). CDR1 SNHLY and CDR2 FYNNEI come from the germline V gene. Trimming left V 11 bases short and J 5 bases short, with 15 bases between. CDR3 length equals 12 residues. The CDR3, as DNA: TGTGCCTGGTATACAGGCAGGGAGACCCAGTACTTC. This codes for CAWYTGRETQYF.

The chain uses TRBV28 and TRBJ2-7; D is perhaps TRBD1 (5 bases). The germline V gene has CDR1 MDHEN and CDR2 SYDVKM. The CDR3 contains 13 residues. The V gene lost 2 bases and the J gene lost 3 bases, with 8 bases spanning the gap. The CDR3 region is CASSLLDSYEQYF. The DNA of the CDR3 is TGTGCCAGCAGTTTACTCGACAGCTACGAGCAGTACTTC. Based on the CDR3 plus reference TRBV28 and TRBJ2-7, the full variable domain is DVKVTQSSRYLVKRTGEKVFLECVQDMDHENMFWYRQDPGLGLRLIYFSYDVKMKEKGDIPEGYSVSREKKERFSLILESASTNQTSMYLCASSLLDSYEQYFGPGTRLTVT.

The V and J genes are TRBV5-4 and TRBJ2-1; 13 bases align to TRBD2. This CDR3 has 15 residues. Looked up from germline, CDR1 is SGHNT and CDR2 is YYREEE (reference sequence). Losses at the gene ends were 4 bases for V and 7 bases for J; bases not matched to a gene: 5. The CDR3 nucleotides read TGTGCCAGCAGCCCCCCGACTAGCGGGAGGAATGAGCAGTTCTTC. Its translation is CASSPPTSGRNEQFF. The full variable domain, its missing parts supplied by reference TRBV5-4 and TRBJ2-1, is ETGVTQSPTHLIKTRGQQVTLRCSSQSGHNTVSWYQQALGQGPQFIFQYYREEENGRGNFPPRFSGLQFPNYSSELNVNALELDDSALYLCASSPPTSGRNEQFFGPGTRLTVL.

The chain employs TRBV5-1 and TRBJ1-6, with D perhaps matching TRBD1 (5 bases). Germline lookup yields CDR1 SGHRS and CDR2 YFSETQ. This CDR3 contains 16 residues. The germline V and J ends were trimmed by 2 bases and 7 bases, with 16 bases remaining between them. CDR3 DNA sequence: TGCGCCAGCAGCTTCTCCATTGACGGGGGGAATTCACCCCTCCACTTT. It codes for CASSFSIDGGNSPLHF. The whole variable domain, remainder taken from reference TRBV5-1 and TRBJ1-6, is KAGVTQTPRYLIKTRGQQVTLSCSPISGHRSVSWYQQTPGQGLQFLFEYFSETQRNKGNFPGRFSGRQFSNSRSEMNVSTLELGDSALYLCASSFSIDGGNSPLHFGNGTRLTVT.

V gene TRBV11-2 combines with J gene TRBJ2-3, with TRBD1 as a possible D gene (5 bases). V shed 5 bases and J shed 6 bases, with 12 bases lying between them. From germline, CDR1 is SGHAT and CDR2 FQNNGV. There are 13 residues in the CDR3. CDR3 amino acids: CASSRDSQDTQYF. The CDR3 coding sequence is TGTGCCAGCAGCCGCGACAGTCAGGATACGCAGTATTTT. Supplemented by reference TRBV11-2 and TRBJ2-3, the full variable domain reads EAGVAQSPRYKIIEKRQSVAFWCNPISGHATLYWYQQILGQGPKLLIQFQNNGVVDDSQLPKDRFSAERLKGVDSTLKIQPAKLEDSAVYLCASSRDSQDTQYFGPGTRLTVL.

For the CDR3, the DNA is TGTGCCACCAGCAGTGAGAACTATTTCCGAAATGGCTACACCTTC. This codes for CATSSENYFRNGYTF. The gene calls are TRBV15 and TRBJ1-2; D is undetermined. Between the trimmed V and J ends, which lost 3 bases and 6 bases, there was a span of 17 bases. The germline gives CDR1 LNHNV, CDR2 YYDKDF (reference sequence). This CDR3 contains 15 residues.

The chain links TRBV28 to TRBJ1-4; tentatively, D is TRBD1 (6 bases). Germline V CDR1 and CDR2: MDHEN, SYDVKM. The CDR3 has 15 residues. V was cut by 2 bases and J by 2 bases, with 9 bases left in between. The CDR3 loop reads CASSLLRGTNEKLFF. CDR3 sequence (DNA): TGTGCCAGCAGTTTACTGAGGGGGACTAATGAAAAACTGTTTTTT.

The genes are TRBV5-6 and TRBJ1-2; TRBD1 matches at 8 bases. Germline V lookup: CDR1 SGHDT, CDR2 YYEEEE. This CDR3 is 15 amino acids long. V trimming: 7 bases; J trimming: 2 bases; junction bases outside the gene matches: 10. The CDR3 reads CASHLGQGRNYGYTF. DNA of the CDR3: TGTGCCAGCCACCTTGGACAGGGTCGGAACTATGGCTACACCTTC.